The 30 T cell receptor beta chains in this list originate from one sample, sequenced in a study of blood T cells in healthy people across ages. With a J-beta primer mix and a sample-barcoded 5' primer, a second PCR ran 7 to 11 cycles. Each CDR3 protein gets one entry after TCRdb re-called the 5' RACE reads with MiXCR. The sample consists of about a million distinct CDR3 sequences, roughly 51% of them appearing once. The sequencing sample was made of blood. These receptors all stem from a woman aged 55-70 years in good health.

The chain has TRBV6-6 and TRBJ2-7; D may be TRBD1 (6 bases). V was cut by 6 bases and J by 3 bases, with 12 bases left in between. This CDR3 has 13 residues. The germline V gene has CDR1 MNHNY and CDR2 SVGAGI (reference sequence). CDR3 amino acids: CASRDRIDYEQYF. CDR3 DNA sequence: TGTGCCAGCAGGGACAGAATCGACTACGAGCAGTACTTC.

The CDR3 loop is CASSYVGFQETQYF. As DNA, the CDR3 is TGTGCCAGCAGTTACGTTGGGTTCCAAGAGACCCAGTACTTC. The J gene is TRBJ2-5, the V gene TRBV6-2 or TRBV6-3; D gene ambiguous. Per the germline V gene, CDR1 is MNHEY and CDR2 is SVGEGT. The CDR3 runs to 14 residues. V was shortened by 2 bases and J by 1 base, with 8 bases between the two germline ends.

This clonotype came up once. This chain joins TRBV12-3 or TRBV12-4 and TRBJ2-4; 8 nucleotides line up with TRBD1. There are 15 residues in the CDR3. V was pared by 6 bases and J by 9 bases, with 13 bases of the junction left unmatched. Here the CDR3 reads CASSPGQATERIQYF. The CDR3 coding sequence is TGTGCCAGCAGCCCGGGACAGGCGACCGAGCGCATTCAGTACTTC.

The V and J genes are TRBV29-1 and TRBJ2-5; D is perhaps TRBD1 (5 bases). With the DNA end fitting TRBJ2-7 better, the J assignment may be wrong. There are 13 residues in the CDR3. Germline assignment: CDR1 SQVTM and CDR2 ANQGSEA. CDR3 protein: CSVLTGVTPEQYF. The CDR3 DNA follows: TGCAGCGTACTTACAGGAGTCACGCCCGAGCAGTACTTC.

This clonotype was found a few times. The CDR3 DNA sequence: TGTGCCAGCAGTTACCCGTCTAACCGTGGGACACCTTATAGCAATCAGCCCCAGCATTTT. Translating gives CASSYPSNRGTPYSNQPQHF. The rearrangement joins TRBV28 to TRBJ1-5, with D perhaps matching TRBD1 (6 bases). Trimming pared 4 bases from V and 0 bases from J, leaving 25 bases between. Germline lookup yields CDR1 MDHEN and CDR2 SYDVKM. CDR3 length: 20 residues.

To note about this clonotype: One junction end disagrees with the germline gene, perhaps due to a read error. This chain links TRBV5-1 with TRBJ2-7, with 8 bases aligning to TRBD1. Germline CDR1 SGHRS, CDR2 YFSETQ. There are 15 residues in the CDR3. The CDR3 reads CASSSGGQGSNEQYF. The DNA for the CDR3 is TGCGCCAGCAGCTCGGGCGGACAGGGCTCCAACGAGCAGTACTTC.

The chain carries TRBV6-2 or TRBV6-3 and TRBJ2-7; TRBD2 agrees at 12 bases. Germline V gene sequence: CDR1 MNHEY, CDR2 SVGEGT. This CDR3 region has 19 residues. After removal of 6 bases from V and 3 bases from J, the junction contained 18 bases not matched to a gene. DNA for the CDR3: TGTGCCAGCAGCAAACTAGCGGGAGGTCCTGCTCTGCTTGACTACGAGCAGTACTTC. Its protein product is CASSKLAGGPALLDYEQYF.

The chain couples TRBV6-5 to TRBJ2-7, with a weak D call TRBD2 (6 bases). Germline lookup yields CDR1 MNHEY and CDR2 SVGAGI. V gave up 6 bases and J gave up 2 bases, with 11 bases separating them. This CDR3 contains 13 residues. DNA for the CDR3: TGTGCCAGCAGCAGGACTACCGCCTACGAGCAGTACTTC. Translating it yields CASSRTTAYEQYF.

The J gene is TRBJ2-1, the V gene TRBV5-1, with TRBD2 matching 14 bases. Germline lookup yields CDR1 SGHRS and CDR2 YFSETQ. The ends lost 6 bases at V and 0 bases at J; junction bases unmatched: 8. This CDR3 has 18 amino acids. Written as DNA, the CDR3 is TGCGCCAGCACCCACTTGGGACTAGCGGGAGTCTCCTACAATGAGCAGTTCTTC. Translating it yields CASTHLGLAGVSYNEQFF.

The gene calls are TRBV29-1 and TRBJ2-1; 9 bases fit TRBD2. The CDR3 covers 14 residues. The ends lost 6 bases at V and 10 bases at J; junction bases unmatched: 13. Looked up from germline, CDR1 is SQVTM and CDR2 is ANQGSEA. The chain's CDR3 is CSVPGLANRGEQFF. In DNA, the CDR3 is TGCAGCGTCCCGGGACTAGCTAATAGGGGGGAGCAGTTCTTC.

Points on this clonotype: The junction departs from germline at one end; a sequencing error may be responsible. The chain employs TRBV10-2 and TRBJ2-4; unclear D gene. The CDR3 extends over 16 amino acids. Germline V lookup: CDR1 WSHSY, CDR2 SAAADI. For the CDR3, the DNA is TGCGCCAGCAGTGAGTCGTCGGCTAGACGGAAAAACATCCAGTACTTC. Translating it yields CASSESSARRKNIQYF.

This chain connects TRBV14 to TRBJ2-7; 8 bases are a match to TRBD1. V lost 1 base, J lost 1 base, and 6 bases stayed unmatched. The CDR3 is 16 amino acids. CDR1 and CDR2 from the germline V gene are SGHDN and FVKESK. Written as DNA, the CDR3 is TGTGCCAGCAGCCAAGGTGGGCGGACAGGGTCCTACGAGCAGTACTTC. As protein: CASSQGGRTGSYEQYF.

This rearrangement joins TRBV28 to TRBJ2-5, with 8 bases lining up with TRBD1. This CDR3 has 15 amino acids. Unmatched junction bases numbered 9, after V lost 4 bases and J lost 5 bases. CDR1 and CDR2 from the germline V gene are MDHEN and SYDVKM. The CDR3 protein is CASSSPATGDETQYF. The CDR3 region has the DNA TGTGCCAGCAGTTCACCCGCGACAGGGGACGAGACCCAGTACTTC.

V gene TRBV20-1 combines with J gene TRBJ1-1; D perhaps matches TRBD1 (5 bases). Germline values: CDR1 DFQATT, CDR2 SNEGSKA (reference sequence). V was clipped by 3 bases and J by 5 bases, with 7 bases between them. This CDR3 spans 11 amino acids. CDR3 in DNA: TGCAGTGCTAGGCGACAGACTGAAGCTTTCTTT. Protein product: CSARRQTEAFF.

The chain uses TRBV20-1 and TRBJ1-1; unclear D gene. V was trimmed by 2 bases and J by 7 bases, leaving 11 bases between them. The CDR3 runs to 12 residues. Germline V gives CDR1 DFQATT, CDR2 SNEGSKA (reference sequence). The DNA for the CDR3 is TGCAGTGCTAGACGAGCCATTTATGAAGCTTTCTTT. The encoded protein is CSARRAIYEAFF.

Comment on this clonotype: One base away lies a much larger clone, so this may be a sequencing read error. The genes are TRBV18 and TRBJ2-5; D could derive from TRBD1 or TRBD2 (5 bases each). Germline CDR1 KGHSH, CDR2 LQKENI. Trimming removed 8 bases from V and 5 bases from J, with 15 bases in between. The CDR3 contains 13 residues. Here the CDR3 reads CASASRGGETQYF. DNA for the CDR3: TGTGCCAGCGCATCTCGGGGCGGGGAGACCCAGTACTTC.

The table lists this clonotype with a few counts. The chain recombines TRBV5-6 with TRBJ1-6; 8 bases line up with TRBD1. CDR1 is SGHDT, CDR2 YYEEEE, per germline. Germline trimming cut 4 bases from V and 4 bases from J; bases unmatched to any gene: 13. The CDR3 consists of 18 residues. In nucleotides, the CDR3 is TGTGCCAGCAGCCAACTGGGGCAGGGGGCGGCGTATAATTCACCCCTCCACTTT. It is translated as CASSQLGQGAAYNSPLHF.

As regards this clonotype: One end of the junction fails to match germline, which may point to a read error. The chain links TRBV19 to TRBJ2-6; D perhaps matches TRBD1 (6 bases). The V gene's germline CDR1 is LNHDA and CDR2 SQIVND (reference sequence). This CDR3 is 17 amino acids long. CDR3 nucleotides: TGTGCCAGTGGTATCAGGGGCGACAGTTCTGGGGCCAACGTCCTGACTTTC. Translated, it gives CASGIRGDSSGANVLTF. Supplemented by reference TRBV19 and TRBJ2-6, the full variable domain reads DGGITQSPKYLFRKEGQNVTLSCEQNLNHDAMYWYRQDPGQGLRLIYYSQIVNDFQKGDIAEGYSVSREKKESFPLTVTSAQKNPTAFYLCASGIRGDSSGANVLTFGAGSRLTVL.

The chain couples TRBV28 to TRBJ2-5; the D gene is possibly TRBD1 (8 bases). Judging by the DNA end, TRBJ2-7 fits better; the J call may be wrong. The CDR3 is 14 residues long. The V gene's germline CDR1 is MDHEN and CDR2 SYDVKM. CDR3 DNA sequence: TGTGCCAGCAGTTTCTTGGACAGGGAGGGCGAGCAGTACTTC. Translation: CASSFLDREGEQYF.

This clonotype was seen only a few times. The rearrangement links TRBV27 to TRBJ1-2, with 8 positions matching TRBD1. The CDR3 spans 13 residues. The junction had 5 bases not matched to a gene; V was cut back by 6 bases and J by 5 bases. Germline CDR1 and CDR2: MNHEY and SMNVEV (reference sequence). CDR3 bases: TGTGCCAGCAGCCATGGACAGGGTTATGGCTACACCTTC. Residues: CASSHGQGYGYTF.

This chain joins TRBV7-9 and TRBJ2-1; 8 bases are shared with TRBD2. CDR3 length equals 16 residues. J gave up 7 bases and V 3 bases, and 11 bases lay outside the gene matches. The V gene's germline CDR1 is SEHNR and CDR2 FQNEAQ (reference sequence). In DNA form, the CDR3 reads TGTGCCAGCAGCTTGGGGGCGGGGGGCTTGGGGAATGAGCAGTTCTTC. This translates into CASSLGAGGLGNEQFF.

The chain is built from TRBV3-1 and TRBJ2-4; D gene ambiguous. With the DNA end fitting TRBJ2-7 better, the J assignment may be wrong. Germline V gene lookup returns CDR1 LGHDT and CDR2 YNNKEL (reference sequence). This CDR3 has 15 residues. CDR3 amino acids: CASSHLGIQVYEQYF. The CDR3 coding sequence is TGTGCCAGCAGCCATCTTGGGATTCAAGTTTACGAGCAGTACTTC.

CDR3 loop: CASIYAPGTSGIDEQYF. In nucleotides, the CDR3 is TGTGCCAGCATCTATGCCCCCGGGACTAGCGGGATCGATGAGCAGTACTTC. The chain carries TRBV2 and TRBJ2-5; 13 bases match TRBD2. Germline V gene data show CDR1 as SNHLY and CDR2 as FYNNEI. The V gene end was trimmed by 7 bases and the J gene end by 11 bases; junction bases not matched to a gene: 19. The CDR3 spans 17 residues.

The V call is TRBV28, the J call TRBJ2-3; no clear D. V lost 4 bases, J lost 2 bases, and 16 bases lay in between. Germline V gene data show CDR1 as MDHEN and CDR2 as SYDVKM. CDR3 length: 16 amino acids. The CDR3 reads CASSSPFGPTTDTQYF. CDR3 sequence (DNA): TGTGCCAGCAGTTCCCCCTTTGGACCTACCACAGATACGCAGTATTTT.

For this clonotype: At one boundary the junction diverges from the germline segment, which might be a read error. V is TRBV15 and J is TRBJ2-7; D uncertain. Germline V gene data show CDR1 as LNHNV and CDR2 as YYDKDF (reference sequence). The length of the CDR3 is 13 residues. The CDR3 coding sequence is TGTGCCTCCAGCAGACTCCTCCGTGACGAGCAGTACTTC. Its translation: CASSRLLRDEQYF.

The rearrangement uses TRBV4-3 and TRBJ1-2; possibly TRBD1 for D (6 bases). In germline, CDR1 is LGHNA, CDR2 YSLEER. Trimming shortened V by 0 bases and J by 5 bases, and 13 bases separated the two germline ends. The CDR3 spans 15 residues. CDR3 nucleotides: TGCGCCAGCAGCCAAGATCGGGGGCCCTCATATGGCTACACCTTC. It encodes CASSQDRGPSYGYTF.

Turning to this clonotype: An end of the junction differs from the germline gene, which may be a read error. The genes are TRBV5-1 and TRBJ2-3, with 7 bases lining up with TRBD2. Per germline, CDR1 SGHRS and CDR2 YFSETQ. CDR3 length equals 15 residues. CDR3 protein: CASSFPSGDTYTQYF. The CDR3 nucleotides read TGCGCCAGTAGCTTCCCTAGCGGAGACACATATACGCAGTATTTT.

The CDR3 DNA is TGCGCCAGCAGCTTGGATTGGGGCCAAGAGACCCAGTACTTC. It translates to CASSLDWGQETQYF. The chain joins TRBV5-1 to TRBJ2-5; D is uncertain. The germline V gene has CDR1 SGHRS and CDR2 YFSETQ. The V gene lost 0 bases and the J gene lost 1 base, with 7 bases spanning the gap. The CDR3 is 14 residues long. The variable domain in full, completed from reference TRBV5-1 and TRBJ2-5, reads KAGVTQTPRYLIKTRGQQVTLSCSPISGHRSVSWYQQTPGQGLQFLFEYFSETQRNKGNFPGRFSGRQFSNSRSEMNVSTLELGDSALYLCASSLDWGQETQYFGPGTRLLVL.

This clonotype occurred a few times. This chain joins TRBV6-6 and TRBJ2-5; the D is unclear. CDR1 MNHNY and CDR2 SVGAGI come from the germline V gene (reference sequence). V dropped 0 bases and J dropped 2 bases, with 10 bases sitting between them. The CDR3 loop spans 15 amino acids. CDR3 sequence: CASSYSRTVQETQYF. The CDR3, as DNA: TGTGCCAGCAGTTACTCGAGGACGGTACAAGAGACCCAGTACTTC.

The chain recombines TRBV5-4 with TRBJ2-6, with D unresolved. This CDR3 is 16 amino acids long. V was clipped by 0 bases and J by 0 bases, with 7 bases between them. Germline CDR1 is SGHNT and CDR2 is YYREEE (reference sequence). In DNA form, the CDR3 reads TGTGCCAGCAGCTTGGTGGGAAACTCTGGGGCCAACGTCCTGACTTTC. Translation gives CASSLVGNSGANVLTF.